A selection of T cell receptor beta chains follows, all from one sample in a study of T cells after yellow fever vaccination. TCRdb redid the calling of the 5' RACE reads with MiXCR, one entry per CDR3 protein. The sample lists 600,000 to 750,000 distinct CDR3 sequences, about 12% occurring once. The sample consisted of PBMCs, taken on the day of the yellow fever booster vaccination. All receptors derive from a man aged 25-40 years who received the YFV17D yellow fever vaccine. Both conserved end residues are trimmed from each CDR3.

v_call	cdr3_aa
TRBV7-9	ASSFGGRVTGELF
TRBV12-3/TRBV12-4	ASSLAVGTAYEQY
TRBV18	ASSPSVNQETQY
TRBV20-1	SARDPDSGGSIEQY
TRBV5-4	ASSLGSGNKATQY
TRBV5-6	ASSLSAEQYSNQPQH
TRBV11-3	ASSLGGTNYEQY
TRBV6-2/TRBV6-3	ASRGTSGRTRELF
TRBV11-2	ASSSRRGRGLAFYEQY
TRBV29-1	STRRVQETQY
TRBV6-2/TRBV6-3	ASSGHGEGFDEQF
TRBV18	ASSLGLAVDNEQF
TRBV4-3	ASSQDNLRETQY
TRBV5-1	ASKQGLAGSYEQY
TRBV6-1	ASSAPGAVNGYT
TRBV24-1	ATSVGTGGGGNQPQH
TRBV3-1	ASSQEAPTVGETQY
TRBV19	ASTKLADPGTGELF
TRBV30	AWSRQRTDTQY
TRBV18	ASSPNSPSSYNEQF
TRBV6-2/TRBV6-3	ASSTARLGWGDEQF
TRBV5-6	ASSLALADSYNEQF